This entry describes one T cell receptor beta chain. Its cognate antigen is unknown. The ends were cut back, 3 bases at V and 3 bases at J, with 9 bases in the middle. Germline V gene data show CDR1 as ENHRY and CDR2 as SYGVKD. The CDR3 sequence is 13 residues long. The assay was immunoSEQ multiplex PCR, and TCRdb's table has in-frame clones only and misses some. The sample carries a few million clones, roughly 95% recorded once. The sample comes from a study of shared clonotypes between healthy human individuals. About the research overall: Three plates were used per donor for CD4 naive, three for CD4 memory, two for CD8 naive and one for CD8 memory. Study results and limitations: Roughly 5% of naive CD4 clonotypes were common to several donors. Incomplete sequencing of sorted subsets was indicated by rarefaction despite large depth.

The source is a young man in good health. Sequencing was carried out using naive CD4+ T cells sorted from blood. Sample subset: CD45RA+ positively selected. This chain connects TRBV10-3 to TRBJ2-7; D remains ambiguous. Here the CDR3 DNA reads TGTGCCATCAGTGAAAACCCCGTCTACGAGCAGTACTTC. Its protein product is CAISENPVYEQYF.